The clone carrying this TCR beta chain was recorded a few times. Its antigen remains unidentified. Trimming cost V 10 bases and J 3 bases; bases outside gene matches: 5. The CDR3 is 14 amino acids. The germline V gene has CDR1 SEHNR and CDR2 FQNEAQ (reference sequence). TCR alpha and TCR beta cDNA libraries carrying sample barcodes and UMIs came from 5'RACE with constant-segment primers. TCRdb re-called the 5' RACE reads with MiXCR, one entry per CDR3 protein. The table lists over 300,000 distinct CDR3 sequences, 20% to 25% of them singletons. These data originate in a study of T-cell memory formation after mild COVID-19. The study, taken as a whole, reports: The authors left the SARS-CoV-2 specificity of second-wave clones peaking on day 37 unconfirmed. For contracting clones, CD4+ ones sat mainly in CM and EM, CD8+ in EMRA.

Sequencing used PBMCs or a T cell subset sorted from them (not recorded which). The receptor was isolated from a man younger than 35 who had mild COVID-19 (a few samples of this study predate the infection). Cell type and time point are not known. V is TRBV7-9 and J is TRBJ2-2; 10 bases agree with TRBD1. Here the CDR3 DNA reads TGTGCCAACAGAGGACAGGGGGACACCGGGGAGCTGTTTTTT. Its translation is CANRGQGDTGELFF.